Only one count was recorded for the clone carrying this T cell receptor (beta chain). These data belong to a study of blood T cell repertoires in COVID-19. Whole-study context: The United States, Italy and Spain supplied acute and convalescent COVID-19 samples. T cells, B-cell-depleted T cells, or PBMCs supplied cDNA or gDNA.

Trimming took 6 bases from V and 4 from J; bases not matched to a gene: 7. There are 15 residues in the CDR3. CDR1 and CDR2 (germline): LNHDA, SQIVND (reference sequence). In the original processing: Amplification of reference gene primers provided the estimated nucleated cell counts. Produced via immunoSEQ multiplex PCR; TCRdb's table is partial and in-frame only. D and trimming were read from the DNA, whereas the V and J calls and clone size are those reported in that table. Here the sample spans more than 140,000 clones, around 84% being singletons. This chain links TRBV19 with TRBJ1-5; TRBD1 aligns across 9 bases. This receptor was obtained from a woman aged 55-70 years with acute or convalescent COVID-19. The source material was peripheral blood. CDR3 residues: CASRVDRGRNQPQHF. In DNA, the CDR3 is TGTGCCAGTAGAGTGGACAGGGGTAGGAATCAGCCCCAGCATTTT.